This T cell receptor (beta chain) derives from a study of coeliac disease. Cells were frozen in aliquots of 500,000, and one aliquot per fraction was sequenced. Germline values: CDR1 SNHLY, CDR2 FYNNEI. This CDR3 is 19 amino acids long. V dropped 5 bases and J dropped 5 bases, with 25 bases sitting between them. Note on this clone: The antigen is not known.

Study results and caveats: Control samples showed higher TRB and TRG clonality than intraepithelial and lamina propria samples in active celiac disease. Few TRB amino acid sequences were shared between samples; most were unique. According to the authors, this method cannot detect gliadin-specific T cells in an unbiased way.

Assay used: immunoSEQ multiplex PCR; TCRdb lists only in-frame clones, some missing. The sample has approximately 2,000 clones; around two thirds are singletons. The rearrangement links TRBV2 to TRBJ2-6, with D unclear. This clonotype was obtained from a woman aged 50 to 60 with celiac disease on a gluten-free diet. The source material was lamina propria lymphocytes from the gut. The CDR3 loop is CASSSQYYRIQGRANVLTF. CDR3 DNA sequence: TGTGCCAGCAGTTCACAGTATTACCGGATACAAGGTCGGGCCAACGTCCTGACTTTC.